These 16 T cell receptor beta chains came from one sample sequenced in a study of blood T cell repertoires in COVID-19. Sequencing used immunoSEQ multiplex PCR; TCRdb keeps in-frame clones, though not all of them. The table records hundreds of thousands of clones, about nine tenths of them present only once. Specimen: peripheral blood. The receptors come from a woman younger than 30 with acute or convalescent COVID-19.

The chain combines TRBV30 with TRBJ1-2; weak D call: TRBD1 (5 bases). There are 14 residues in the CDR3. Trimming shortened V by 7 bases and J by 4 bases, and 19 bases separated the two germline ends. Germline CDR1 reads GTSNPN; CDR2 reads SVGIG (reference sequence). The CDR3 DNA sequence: TGTGCCTTTCAGTCCGCAGGGACTTTCTATGGCTACACCTTC. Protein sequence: CAFQSAGTFYGYTF.

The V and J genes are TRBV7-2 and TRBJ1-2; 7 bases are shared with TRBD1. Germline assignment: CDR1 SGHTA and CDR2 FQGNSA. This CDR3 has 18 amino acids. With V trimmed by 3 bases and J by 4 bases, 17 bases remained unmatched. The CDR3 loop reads CASSFRTGHQGSAYGYTF. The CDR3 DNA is TGTGCCAGCAGCTTTAGGACAGGCCACCAGGGATCAGCCTATGGCTACACCTTC.

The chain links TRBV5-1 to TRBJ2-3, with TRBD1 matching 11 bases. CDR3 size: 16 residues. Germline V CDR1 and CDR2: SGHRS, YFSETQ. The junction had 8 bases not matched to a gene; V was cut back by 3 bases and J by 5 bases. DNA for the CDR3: TGCGCCAGCAGCTCGTCCCGGGACAGGGGGAGAGATACGCAGTATTTT. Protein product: CASSSSRDRGRDTQYF.

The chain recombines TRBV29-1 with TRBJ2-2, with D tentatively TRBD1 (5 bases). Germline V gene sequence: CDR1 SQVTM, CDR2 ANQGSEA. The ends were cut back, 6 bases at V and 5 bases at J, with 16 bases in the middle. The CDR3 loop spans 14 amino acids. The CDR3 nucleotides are TGCAGCGTCCCCCAGGGAAAGCAGACCGGGGAGCTGTTTTTT. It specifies CSVPQGKQTGELFF.

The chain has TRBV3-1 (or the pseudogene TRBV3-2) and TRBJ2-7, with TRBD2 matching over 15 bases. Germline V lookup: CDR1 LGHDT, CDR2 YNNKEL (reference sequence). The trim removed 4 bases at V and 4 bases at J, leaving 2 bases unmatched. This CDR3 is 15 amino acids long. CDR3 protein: CASSPGTSGGYEQYF. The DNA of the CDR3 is TGTGCCAGCAGCCCTGGGACTAGCGGGGGGTACGAGCAGTACTTC.

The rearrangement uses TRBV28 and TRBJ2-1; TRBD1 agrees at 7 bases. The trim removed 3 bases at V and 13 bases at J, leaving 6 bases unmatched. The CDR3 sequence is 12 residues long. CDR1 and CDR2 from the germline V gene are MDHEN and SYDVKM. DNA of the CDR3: TGTGCCAGCAGTTTCAGGGGGAGAGACCAGTTCTTC. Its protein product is CASSFRGRDQFF.

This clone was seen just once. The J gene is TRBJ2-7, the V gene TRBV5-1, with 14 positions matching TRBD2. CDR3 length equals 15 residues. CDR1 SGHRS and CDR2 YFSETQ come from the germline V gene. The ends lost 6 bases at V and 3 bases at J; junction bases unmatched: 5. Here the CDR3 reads CASTRLAGGDYEQYF. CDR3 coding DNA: TGCGCCAGCACCCGACTAGCGGGGGGGGACTACGAGCAGTACTTC.

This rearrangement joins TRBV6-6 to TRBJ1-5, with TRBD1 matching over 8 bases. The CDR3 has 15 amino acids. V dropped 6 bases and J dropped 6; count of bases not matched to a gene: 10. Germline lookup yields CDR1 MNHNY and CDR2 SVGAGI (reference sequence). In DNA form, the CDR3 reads TGTGCCAGCAGGTCCCCGCAGGGGGCAAGTCAGCCCCAGCATTTT. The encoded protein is CASRSPQGASQPQHF.

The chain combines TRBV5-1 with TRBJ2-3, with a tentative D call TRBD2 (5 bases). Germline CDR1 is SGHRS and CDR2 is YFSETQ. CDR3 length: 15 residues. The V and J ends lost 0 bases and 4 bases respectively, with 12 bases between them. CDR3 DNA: TGCGCCAGCAGCTTGGTGATGTTGGAGGCAGATACGCAGTATTTT. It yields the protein CASSLVMLEADTQYF.

The CDR3 DNA sequence: TGCGCCAGCACCGCCGGGGCGGGGTCGACAGATACGCAGTATTTT. The encoded protein is CASTAGAGSTDTQYF. This chain uses TRBV4-1 with TRBJ2-3; possible D gene TRBD2, 6 bases. CDR3 size: 15 residues. Trimming removed 7 bases at V and 3 bases at J, with 17 bases between. The germline gives CDR1 MGHRA, CDR2 YSYEKL.

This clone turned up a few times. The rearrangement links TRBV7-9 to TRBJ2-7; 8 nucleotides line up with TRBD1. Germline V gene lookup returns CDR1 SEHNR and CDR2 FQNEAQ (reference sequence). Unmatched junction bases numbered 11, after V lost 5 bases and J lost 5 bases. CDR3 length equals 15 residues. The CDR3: CASSRRAGGRDEQYF. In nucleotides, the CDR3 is TGTGCCAGCAGCCGCCGAGCAGGGGGCAGGGACGAGCAGTACTTC.

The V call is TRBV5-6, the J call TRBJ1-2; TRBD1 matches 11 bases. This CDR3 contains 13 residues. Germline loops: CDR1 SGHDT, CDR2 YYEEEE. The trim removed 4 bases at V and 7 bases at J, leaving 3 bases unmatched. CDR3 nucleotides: TGTGCCAGCAGCACCGGGACAGGGGGTGGCTACACCTTC. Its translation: CASSTGTGGGYTF.

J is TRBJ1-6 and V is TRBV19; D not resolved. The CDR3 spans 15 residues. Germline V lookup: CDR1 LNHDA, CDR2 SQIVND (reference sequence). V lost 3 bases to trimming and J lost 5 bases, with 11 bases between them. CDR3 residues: CASSMSSGNNSPLHF. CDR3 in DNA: TGTGCCAGTAGTATGAGTTCCGGGAATAATTCACCCCTCCACTTT. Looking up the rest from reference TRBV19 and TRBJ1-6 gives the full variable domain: DGGITQSPKYLFRKEGQNVTLSCEQNLNHDAMYWYRQDPGQGLRLIYYSQIVNDFQKGDIAEGYSVSREKKESFPLTVTSAQKNPTAFYLCASSMSSGNNSPLHFGNGTRLTVT.

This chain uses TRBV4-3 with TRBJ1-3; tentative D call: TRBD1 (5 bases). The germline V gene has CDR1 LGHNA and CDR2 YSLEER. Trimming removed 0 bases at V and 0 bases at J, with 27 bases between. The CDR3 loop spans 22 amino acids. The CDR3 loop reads CASSQDPQTRGVPLSSGNTIYF. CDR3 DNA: TGCGCCAGCAGCCAAGATCCACAAACCCGGGGGGTGCCCCTCAGCTCTGGAAACACCATATATTTT.

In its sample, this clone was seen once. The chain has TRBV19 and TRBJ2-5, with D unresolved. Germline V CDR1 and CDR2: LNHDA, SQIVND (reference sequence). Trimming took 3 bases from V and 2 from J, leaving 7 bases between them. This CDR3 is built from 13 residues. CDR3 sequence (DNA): TGTGCCAGTAGTATGCCCGAGCAAGAGACCCAGTACTTC. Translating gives CASSMPEQETQYF.

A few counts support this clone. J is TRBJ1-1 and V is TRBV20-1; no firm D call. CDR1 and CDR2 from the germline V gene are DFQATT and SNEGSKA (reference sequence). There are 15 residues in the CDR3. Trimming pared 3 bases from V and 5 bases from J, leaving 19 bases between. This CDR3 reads CSASSSAARKTEAFF. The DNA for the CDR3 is TGCAGTGCTAGTTCTTCCGCCGCTAGAAAAACTGAAGCTTTCTTT.